The 19 T cell receptor beta chains reported below all come from one sample, sequenced in a study of Ad26.COV2.S vaccination and SARS-CoV-2 variants. Noted treatment: around 19 received Ad26.COV2.S at low or high dose, single or two shots; about five received placebo; per-sample allocation not given. Sampling took place 63 days after the first vaccine or placebo injection. Libraries were prepared by immunoSEQ multiplex PCR; TCRdb keeps only in-frame clonotypes and omits some of them. Of 300,000 to 350,000 clones in the sample, roughly 90% were seen once. Sequencing used peripheral blood, obtained in a trial of Ad26.COV2.S vaccine versus placebo. The receptors were sampled from a person aged 18-60 years who received the Ad26.COV2.S COVID-19 vaccine or a placebo.

The chain carries TRBV24-1 and TRBJ2-1; 8 nucleotides line up with TRBD2. Trimming at V came to 5 bases and at J to 7 bases, leaving 6 bases not matched to a gene. CDR1 KGHDR and CDR2 SFDVKD come from the germline V gene. The CDR3 totals 14 residues. CDR3 protein: CATSVSGARNEQFF. In DNA form, the CDR3 reads TGTGCCACCAGTGTTAGCGGGGCCCGGAATGAGCAGTTCTTC.

V and J are TRBV12-3 or TRBV12-4 and TRBJ1-1; D remains ambiguous. The V end lost 10 bases, the J end lost 1 base, and 13 bases lay between the germline ends. The CDR3 has 13 residues. CDR3 sequence reads: CATSPVGNTEAFF. CDR3 nucleotide sequence: TGTGCCACCAGCCCGGTCGGGAACACTGAAGCTTTCTTT.

Here the CDR3 reads CASSPGTTSTDTQYF. The DNA of the CDR3 is TGTGCCAGCAGCCCGGGGACTACTAGCACAGATACGCAGTATTTT. The chain combines TRBV6-5 with TRBJ2-3; the match to TRBD2 covers 7 bases. CDR3 length: 15 residues. In germline, CDR1 is MNHEY, CDR2 SVGAGI. V shed 6 bases, J shed 0 bases, and the junction held 6 bases outside the gene matches.

CDR3 sequence: CASSYGEVNTEAFF. CDR3 bases: TGTGCCAGCAGTTACGGGGAAGTGAACACTGAAGCTTTCTTT. The chain couples TRBV6-6 to TRBJ1-1, with no clear D. V lost 2 bases and J lost 0, with 7 bases in between. The CDR3 totals 14 residues. Germline V gene sequence: CDR1 MNHNY, CDR2 SVGAGI (reference sequence).

This rearrangement joins TRBV6-1 to TRBJ1-2; possibly TRBD1 for D (6 bases). Germline CDR1 is MNHNS and CDR2 is SASEGT. The CDR3 has 16 amino acids. V was shortened by 0 bases and J by 2 bases, with 13 bases between the two germline ends. CDR3 region: CASSEAVQGGNYGYTF. CDR3 DNA sequence: TGTGCCAGCAGTGAAGCGGTACAGGGAGGGAACTATGGCTACACCTTC.

The rearrangement joins TRBV19 to TRBJ1-2, with D unclear. Trimming left V 7 bases short and J 3 bases short, with 9 bases between. The CDR3 totals 12 residues. Germline CDR1 LNHDA, CDR2 SQIVND (reference sequence). CDR3 nucleotide sequence: TGTGCCAGTAAGAAGTCCGACTATGGCTACACCTTC. It codes for CASKKSDYGYTF.

J is TRBJ2-6 and V is TRBV14, with unresolved D. Trimming took 2 bases from V and 0 from J, leaving 11 bases between them. The CDR3 has 17 amino acids. The germline V gene encodes CDR1 SGHDN and CDR2 FVKESK. Here the CDR3 reads CASSQRNTLSGANVLTF. The CDR3 DNA is TGTGCCAGCAGCCAAAGGAACACCCTCTCTGGGGCCAACGTCCTGACTTTC.

V is TRBV24-1 and J is TRBJ1-2; the match to TRBD1 covers 11 bases. Germline CDR1 and CDR2: KGHDR and SFDVKD. This CDR3 comprises 14 residues. The ends lost 10 bases at V and 1 base at J; junction bases unmatched: 4. The CDR3 nucleotides are TGTGCCACTTCGGACAGGGGGCGTAACTATGGCTACACCTTC. Translated: CATSDRGRNYGYTF.

The V gene is TRBV4-3, the J gene TRBJ2-3; 12 nucleotides line up with TRBD2. The CDR3 extends over 18 amino acids. Trimming at V came to 1 base and at J to 2 bases, leaving 7 bases not matched to a gene. CDR1 and CDR2 (germline): LGHNA, YSLEER. In nucleotides, the CDR3 is TGCGCCAGCAGCCAAGCACCACTAGCGGGGGGCACCACAGATACGCAGTATTTT. Its translation: CASSQAPLAGGTTDTQYF.

The rearrangement uses TRBV5-4 and TRBJ1-6; 9 bases are a match to TRBD1. CDR1 and CDR2 from the germline V gene are SGHNT and YYREEE (reference sequence). There are 17 residues in the CDR3. The V and J ends lost 5 bases and 6 bases, in that order; junction bases with no gene match: 12. The CDR3 coding sequence is TGTGCCAGCAGACCTAGGACAGGGGAGTATTCTAATTCACCCCTCCACTTT. It codes for CASRPRTGEYSNSPLHF.

The CDR3 DNA is TGTGCCAGCAGCGTAGCACGCGGGGCTAGCAATCAGCCCCAGCATTTT. Protein product: CASSVARGASNQPQHF. The chain couples TRBV9 to TRBJ1-5; TRBD1 is a possible D gene (5 bases). The CDR3 extends over 16 amino acids. The germline V gene encodes CDR1 SGDLS and CDR2 YYNGEE. Trimming cost V 0 bases and J 0 bases, with 10 bases left between them.

The V and J genes are TRBV7-9 and TRBJ2-4; unclear D gene. CDR3 length: 17 residues. CDR1 is SEHNR, CDR2 FQNEAQ, per germline (reference sequence). Trimming pared 1 base from V and 0 bases from J, leaving 13 bases between. The CDR3 here is CASSLEGSILAKNIQYF. In DNA form, the CDR3 reads TGTGCCAGCAGCTTAGAAGGGTCGATACTAGCCAAAAACATTCAGTACTTC.

The rearrangement links TRBV12-3 or TRBV12-4 to TRBJ2-5; unclear D gene. There are 13 residues in the CDR3. V was shortened by 4 bases and J by 6 bases, with 12 bases between the two germline ends. The CDR3 protein is CASSYERLQTQYF. CDR3 DNA: TGTGCCAGCAGTTATGAAAGGTTGCAGACCCAGTACTTC.

The chain uses TRBV7-2 and TRBJ1-5, with D tentatively TRBD1 (5 bases). V lost 8 bases and J 6 bases, leaving 17 bases between the germline ends. Germline V gene lookup returns CDR1 SGHTA and CDR2 FQGNSA. This CDR3 is 14 amino acids long. The CDR3 DNA reads as TGTGCCAGCCGGTGGGGGGGAGGGAGTCAGCCCCAGCATTTT. It is translated as CASRWGGGSQPQHF.

The genes are TRBV18 and TRBJ1-3, with a possible D match to TRBD1 (5 bases). The CDR3 has 15 amino acids. Germline CDR1 reads KGHSH; CDR2 reads LQKENI. The V end lost 3 bases, the J end lost 2 bases, and 11 bases lay between the germline ends. CDR3 residues: CASSPSGLTGNTIYF. The CDR3 DNA is TGTGCCAGCTCACCTTCGGGGCTAACTGGAAACACCATATATTTT.

J is TRBJ2-1 and V is TRBV11-2; TRBD1 or TRBD2 may be the D gene (5 bases each). CDR1 is SGHAT, CDR2 FQNNGV, per germline. V gave up 1 base and J gave up 1 base, with 8 bases separating them. This CDR3 has 15 amino acids. As DNA, the CDR3 is TGTGCCAGCAGCTTAGGGGACGGATCCTACAATGAGCAGTTCTTC. Translating it yields CASSLGDGSYNEQFF.

The chain uses TRBV27 and TRBJ2-1, with 7 bases lining up with TRBD2. Per germline, CDR1 MNHEY and CDR2 SMNVEV (reference sequence). V lost 5 bases to trimming and J lost 4 bases; unmatched junction nucleotides: 17. The CDR3 spans 18 residues. The CDR3 here is CASSPSPSGNEGYNEQFF. As DNA, the CDR3 is TGTGCCAGCAGTCCATCCCCTAGCGGAAACGAAGGGTACAATGAGCAGTTCTTC.

The J gene is TRBJ2-3, the V gene TRBV6-2 or TRBV6-3, with a weak D call TRBD2 (6 bases). V was cut by 4 bases and J by 5 bases, with 16 bases left in between. This CDR3 has 15 residues. Germline CDR1 is MNHEY and CDR2 is SVGEGT. CDR3 in DNA: TGTGCCAGCAGTTCTCCGGGAGAGCTTGAAGATACGCAGTATTTT. It codes for CASSSPGELEDTQYF.

The V call is TRBV7-9, the J call TRBJ2-5; D may be TRBD2 (5 bases). Germline CDR1 is SEHNR and CDR2 is FQNEAQ (reference sequence). This CDR3 region has 13 residues. V shed 5 bases and J shed 7 bases, with 14 bases lying between them. CDR3 coding DNA: TGTGCCAGCAGCCCTCGGGATAGTGGGACCCAGTACTTC. As protein: CASSPRDSGTQYF. Drawing the rest from reference TRBV7-9 and TRBJ2-5, the complete variable domain is DTGVSQNPRHKITKRGQNVTFRCDPISEHNRLYWYRQTLGQGPEFLTYFQNEAQLEKSRLLSDRFSAERPKGSFSTLEIQRTEQGDSAMYLCASSPRDSGTQYFGPGTRLLVL.